The 30 T cell receptor beta chains below all came from one sample that was sequenced in a study of metastatic and nonmetastatic thyroid tumors. Until they underwent thyroid surgery, no patient had received any treatment. TCRdb re-called the PCR reads via MiXCR. The sample has about 37,000 clones, 13% seen once. The sequenced sample consisted of blood. Receptors were obtained from a female donor with papillary thyroid cancer or a benign thyroid nodule (not recorded which). Some clones in this sample may be carry-over from other donors' samples.

This clone was seen repeatedly, ten times or more. J is TRBJ2-3 and V is TRBV7-9; D uncertain. The CDR3 extends over 15 amino acids. Germline-derived CDR1 and CDR2 are SEHNR and FQNEAQ (reference sequence). The V and J ends lost 2 bases and 1 base respectively, with 10 bases between them. The CDR3 bases are TGTGCCAGCAGCTTAAAGCTGGCCGGCACAGATACGCAGTATTTT. Protein: CASSLKLAGTDTQYF.

The chain employs TRBV6-1 and TRBJ2-1; TRBD1 or TRBD2 may be the D gene (5 bases each). CDR3 length: 12 residues. The germline CDR1 and CDR2 sequences are MNHNS and SASEGT. The V gene lost 8 bases and the J gene lost 8 bases, with 13 bases spanning the gap. In DNA form, the CDR3 reads TGTGCCAGCCTTTCCAGGGACCATGAGCAGTTCTTC. This codes for CASLSRDHEQFF.

This clone has at least ten counts. The chain couples TRBV27 to TRBJ1-2, with a possible D match to TRBD1 (5 bases). The CDR3 has 13 amino acids. Per germline, CDR1 MNHEY and CDR2 SMNVEV (reference sequence). The V end lost 6 bases, the J end lost 6 bases, and 14 bases lay between the germline ends. CDR3 in DNA: TGTGCCAGCAGAACCGGGGGGATCGATGGCTACACCTTC. This sequence encodes CASRTGGIDGYTF.

The genes are TRBV5-5 and TRBJ2-7, with 11 bases identical to TRBD1. Germline-derived CDR1 and CDR2 are SGHKS and YYEKEE (reference sequence). CDR3 length: 14 amino acids. V trimming: 10 bases; J trimming: 5 bases; junction bases outside the gene matches: 11. This CDR3 is CAGRRGTGGDEQYF. The CDR3 DNA is TGTGCCGGCCGTCGTGGGACAGGGGGGGACGAGCAGTACTTC.

This clone appeared many times. The chain employs TRBV7-3 and TRBJ1-2; D is unclear. Germline CDR1 is SGHTA and CDR2 is FQGTGA. The germline V and J ends were trimmed by 5 bases and 6 bases, with 16 bases remaining between them. The CDR3 is made up of 14 amino acids. The CDR3 spells CASSLNREVDGYTF. The CDR3 DNA reads as TGTGCCAGCAGCCTCAACCGGGAAGTGGATGGCTACACCTTC.

A word on this clone: One end of the junction varies from germline; a read error may be responsible. The DNA of the CDR3 is TGTGCCAGTAAAATCGGGGCAATACATAATTCACCGCTCCACTTT. Translating gives CASKIGAIHNSPLHF. This chain connects TRBV19 to TRBJ1-6; possibly TRBD1 for D (5 bases). CDR1 is LNHDA, CDR2 SQIVND, per germline (reference sequence). CDR3 length equals 15 residues.

This clone was counted ten times or more. J is TRBJ2-1 and V is TRBV2, with 13 bases matching TRBD2. The CDR3 spans 15 residues. Germline loops: CDR1 SNHLY, CDR2 FYNNEI. The J segment lost 7 bases and the V segment lost 6 bases, leaving 6 bases of the junction unmatched. The CDR3 DNA follows: TGTGCCAGCAGGCCGGGACTAGCGGGAATAAATGAGCAGTTCTTC. Translation: CASRPGLAGINEQFF.

The chain employs TRBV7-8 and TRBJ1-5; D gene uncertain. Trimming pared 1 base from V and 4 bases from J, leaving 14 bases between. In germline, CDR1 is SGHVS, CDR2 FQNEAQ. The CDR3 spans 16 residues. Here the CDR3 DNA reads TGTGCCAGCAGCTTAGAGGTATACTCTAGTAATCAGCCCCAGCATTTT. Its protein product is CASSLEVYSSNQPQHF.

This clone was seen a few times. This sequence joins TRBV28 and TRBJ1-2; 10 bases are a match to TRBD1. This CDR3 contains 17 residues. Germline V CDR1 and CDR2: MDHEN, SYDVKM. The J segment lost 3 bases and the V segment lost 7 bases, leaving 14 bases of the junction unmatched. CDR3 amino acids: CASKTRDRGLLDYGYTF. In nucleotides, the CDR3 is TGTGCCAGCAAGACGAGGGACAGGGGACTTCTGGACTATGGCTACACCTTC.

This clone was picked up many times. The chain uses TRBV20-1 and TRBJ2-7; 8 bases are a match to TRBD2. With V trimmed by 6 bases and J by 4 bases, 11 bases remained unmatched. CDR1 is DFQATT and CDR2 is SNEGSKA in the germline V gene (reference sequence). The CDR3 extends over 14 amino acids. CDR3 amino acids: CSALPGLERYEQYF. The DNA of the CDR3 is TGCAGTGCCTTACCGGGACTAGAGCGGTACGAGCAGTACTTC.

This clone was seen many times. This chain uses TRBV3-1 with TRBJ1-2; possible D gene TRBD1, 6 bases. CDR1 LGHDT and CDR2 YNNKEL come from the germline V gene (reference sequence). The CDR3 totals 15 residues. Deletions cut 4 bases from V and 5 bases from J, with 17 bases between. This CDR3 is CASSPEERQAYGYTF. CDR3 DNA sequence: TGTGCCAGCAGCCCAGAGGAAAGACAGGCATATGGCTACACCTTC.

This clone has ten or more counts. The chain employs TRBV20-1 and TRBJ2-2; D may be TRBD1 or TRBD2 (5 bases each). Germline CDR1 DFQATT, CDR2 SNEGSKA (reference sequence). This CDR3 has 13 residues. Between the trimmed V and J ends, which lost 6 bases and 7 bases, there was a span of 15 bases. CDR3 loop: CSADMGEGGELFF. In nucleotides, the CDR3 is TGCAGTGCGGACATGGGGGAAGGCGGGGAGCTGTTTTTT.

V usage is TRBV5-1 and J usage is TRBJ1-3; TRBD1 might be the D (5 bases). The V and J ends lost 4 bases and 3 bases respectively, with 14 bases between them. From germline, CDR1 is SGHRS and CDR2 YFSETQ. CDR3 length: 15 residues. The DNA of the CDR3 is TGCGCCAGCAGCGAGGCGGCGGGGGTTGGAAACACCATATATTTT. It is translated as CASSEAAGVGNTIYF.

This clone was observed a handful of times. A much more abundant neighbour one base away suggests this may be a read error. This chain links TRBV9 with TRBJ1-3, with TRBD1 matching over 10 bases. The CDR3 extends over 16 amino acids. After removal of 4 bases from V and 8 bases from J, the junction contained 12 bases not matched to a gene. Germline lookup yields CDR1 SGDLS and CDR2 YYNGEE. The CDR3 loop reads CASSLRDRGSVDTIYF. The DNA of the CDR3 is TGTGCCAGCAGCCTTCGGGACAGGGGATCGGTCGACACCATATATTTT.

By frequency in the sample, this clone is medium-sized (0.01 to 0.1%). The V gene is TRBV28, the J gene TRBJ2-7, with D maybe TRBD1 (5 bases). The CDR3 runs to 14 residues. Trimming pared 6 bases from V and 4 bases from J, leaving 16 bases between. Per the germline V gene, CDR1 is MDHEN and CDR2 is SYDVKM. The CDR3, as DNA: TGTGCCAGCAGGCGACAGTATCTCATGTACGAGCAGTACTTC. Translating gives CASRRQYLMYEQYF.

This clone was detected a few times. J is TRBJ2-3 and V is TRBV12-3 or TRBV12-4; 10 positions match TRBD2. The CDR3 consists of 16 residues. V lost 7 bases, J lost 6 bases, and 13 bases stayed unmatched. CDR3 amino acids: CASIILAGVGLDTQYF. The CDR3 DNA follows: TGTGCCAGCATCATCCTAGCGGGAGTGGGGTTGGATACGCAGTATTTT.

As to this clone: An end of the junction differs from the germline gene, which may be a read error. The chain has TRBV5-1 and TRBJ1-4; possible D gene TRBD1, 6 bases. Germline CDR1 is SGHRS and CDR2 is YFSETQ. This CDR3 is built from 15 residues. The CDR3 coding sequence is TGCGCCAGCAGCCAGTTGACAGGTTATAATCAAAAACTGTTTTTT. This translates into CASSQLTGYNQKLFF. The full variable domain, rest sourced from reference TRBV5-1 and TRBJ1-4, is KAGVTQTPRYLIKTRGQQVTLSCSPISGHRSVSWYQQTPGQGLQFLFEYFSETQRNKGNFPGRFSGRQFSNSRSEMNVSTLELGDSALYLCASSQLTGYNQKLFFGSGTQLSVL.

Many counts were recorded for this clone. The junction differs from germline at one of its ends, possibly a read error. The chain joins TRBV7-7 to TRBJ2-5; 10 nucleotides align to TRBD1. This CDR3 spans 16 amino acids. The V gene's germline CDR1 is SSHAT and CDR2 FNYEAQ (reference sequence). The CDR3 protein is CASSKVPGQGPDTQYF. In DNA, the CDR3 is TGTGCTAGCAGCAAAGTTCCGGGACAGGGGCCCGATACCCAGTACTTC.

This clone was counted ten times or more. The V and J genes are TRBV11-2 and TRBJ2-3; 11 bases line up with TRBD2. The CDR3 is made up of 17 amino acids. Trimming at V came to 3 bases and at J to 7 bases, leaving 12 bases not matched to a gene. Germline-derived CDR1 and CDR2 are SGHAT and FQNNGV. CDR3 DNA: TGTGCCAGCAGCTTCCCCATAGCGGGAGGGCCCAGTTATACGCAGTATTTT. Amino acid sequence: CASSFPIAGGPSYTQYF.

This clone was detected ten times or more. The chain links TRBV12-3 or TRBV12-4 to TRBJ2-1, with no clear D. The CDR3 contains 15 residues. Trimming left V 8 bases short and J 4 bases short, with 18 bases between. The CDR3 bases are TGTGCCAGCGATTCCCCGAGTGGGCGGTACAATGAGCAGTTCTTC. Protein sequence: CASDSPSGRYNEQFF.

The chain employs TRBV7-9 and TRBJ2-3; either TRBD1 or TRBD2 may fit D (5 bases each). The V gene's germline CDR1 is SEHNR and CDR2 FQNEAQ (reference sequence). CDR3 length equals 14 residues. Trimming took off 5 bases at V and 4 bases at J, with 13 bases between the two ends. The CDR3 region has the DNA TGTGCCAGCAGCCCCCGGTCGGGGCCAGATACGCAGTATTTT. Translated: CASSPRSGPDTQYF.

This clone was observed many times. This chain connects TRBV7-3 to TRBJ2-7, with TRBD1 identical over 9 bases. Germline CDR1 and CDR2: SGHTA and FQGTGA. This CDR3 has 18 residues. The ends lost 3 bases at V and 4 bases at J; junction bases unmatched: 16. CDR3 amino acids: CASSFSYDPGQGLYEQYF. CDR3 nucleotide sequence: TGTGCCAGCAGCTTCTCCTACGATCCGGGACAGGGACTTTACGAGCAGTACTTC.

This clone was found many times. The rearrangement joins TRBV11-1 to TRBJ2-1, with D uncertain. The CDR3 runs to 16 residues. The germline CDR1 and CDR2 sequences are SGHAT and FQDESV (reference sequence). The V end lost 1 base, the J end lost 1 base, and 11 bases lay between the germline ends. The DNA of the CDR3 is TGTGCCAGCAGCTTAGAGGTGACTCCTTCCTACAATGAGCAGTTCTTC. Amino acids: CASSLEVTPSYNEQFF.

Here the CDR3 reads CASSAQGLGRTYGYTF. CDR3 DNA sequence: TGTGCCAGCAGCGCCCAGGGGTTGGGCAGGACCTATGGCTACACCTTC. V gene TRBV7-3 combines with J gene TRBJ1-2; possible D gene TRBD1, 6 bases. The CDR3 contains 16 residues. CDR1 and CDR2 from the germline V gene are SGHTA and FQGTGA. Trimming took 5 bases from V and 4 from J, leaving 20 bases between them.

This clone was seen ten or more times. In DNA form, the CDR3 reads TGCAGTGCTCGCCCTGAGGGACAGGGCACAGATACGCAGTATTTT. It is translated as CSARPEGQGTDTQYF. The rearrangement joins TRBV20-1 to TRBJ2-3; TRBD1 aligns across 8 bases. V dropped 5 bases and J dropped 1; count of bases not matched to a gene: 8. Germline-derived CDR1 and CDR2 are DFQATT and SNEGSKA (reference sequence). The CDR3 extends over 15 amino acids.

In its sample, this clone was seen many times. This chain joins TRBV2 and TRBJ2-1; TRBD1 might be the D (6 bases). The germline V gene has CDR1 SNHLY and CDR2 FYNNEI. The CDR3 is 14 residues long. Trimming left V 9 bases short and J 1 base short, with 13 bases between. CDR3 DNA: TGTGCCAGTGAAGGAAGGGGGTCCTACAATGAGCAGTTCTTC. Translated, it gives CASEGRGSYNEQFF.

This clone was detected ten times or more. J is TRBJ2-2 and V is TRBV7-3; maybe TRBD1 (6 bases). The V and J ends lost 6 bases and 7 bases respectively, with 15 bases between them. CDR1 is SGHTA, CDR2 FQGTGA, per germline. The CDR3 consists of 14 residues. CDR3 nucleotide sequence: TGTGCCAGCAGATTAGTCCCAGGGGACGGGGAGCTGTTTTTT. Amino acid sequence: CASRLVPGDGELFF.

This clone was found many times. The chain links TRBV5-1 to TRBJ1-2; no firm D call. V was cut by 4 bases and J by 5 bases, with 6 bases left in between. This CDR3 region has 11 residues. Germline assignment: CDR1 SGHRS and CDR2 YFSETQ. CDR3 residues: CASSPGYGYTF. The CDR3 coding sequence is TGCGCCAGCAGCCCGGGATATGGCTACACCTTC. Based on the CDR3 plus reference TRBV5-1 and TRBJ1-2, the full variable domain is KAGVTQTPRYLIKTRGQQVTLSCSPISGHRSVSWYQQTPGQGLQFLFEYFSETQRNKGNFPGRFSGRQFSNSRSEMNVSTLELGDSALYLCASSPGYGYTFGSGTRLTVV.

In its sample, this clone was seen many times. Distinct nucleotide sequences in the sample also encode this CDR3. The chain couples TRBV27 to TRBJ2-2; TRBD2 aligns across 11 bases. The germline V gene has CDR1 MNHEY and CDR2 SMNVEV (reference sequence). The CDR3 loop spans 15 amino acids. Trimming cost V 5 bases and J 2 bases; bases outside gene matches: 1. CDR3: CASSGTSGNTGELFF. The CDR3, as DNA: TGTGCCAGCAGTGGGACTAGCGGAAACACCGGGGAGCTGTTTTTT.

This clone was recorded at least ten times. The chain combines TRBV28 with TRBJ2-6; D remains ambiguous. V was trimmed by 4 bases and J by 0 bases, leaving 4 bases between them. Germline loops: CDR1 MDHEN, CDR2 SYDVKM. CDR3 size: 14 residues. DNA for the CDR3: TGTGCCAGCAGTTCAGTCTCTGGGGCCAACGTCCTGACTTTC. Its translation is CASSSVSGANVLTF.